This TCR beta chain was sequenced for a study of tumor-infiltrating lymphocytes in primary liver carcinoma. Study-wide context: Every sample contained roughly 3.65 to 7.5 million productive TCRbeta reads, and these numbers were similar from one tissue type to another.

Using a constant-region primer together with ProtoScript II reverse transcriptase, TCR beta cDNA was made from approximately 0.55 ug of total RNA. Library construction for TCR beta comprised three nested multiplex PCR rounds performed with slightly modified ARM-PCR. Researchers ran the first two PCR rounds for around 10 cycles each with TRBV1-TRBV30 forward primers and a C-beta reverse primer. TCRdb re-derived calls from the multiplex PCR reads in MiXCR, one entry per CDR3 protein. This sample has about 78,000 distinct CDR3 sequences, with 60% to 80% found just once. The CDR3 sequence is 12 residues long. Trimming left V 11 bases short and J 2 bases short, with 10 bases between. Without any cell sorting, about 19-30 mg of bulk tissue yielded co-extracted RNA and DNA. Each participant had primary liver carcinoma, and surgical resection was the treatment.

This clonotype was obtained from a middle-aged man with primary liver carcinoma and hepatitis B virus infection. The sequenced sample consisted of liver tumor tissue from sampling region 4. Stated subset: tumor region T4, right-lateral pole. The chain links TRBV12-3 or TRBV12-4 to TRBJ2-1; D gene uncertain. CDR3 DNA: TGTGCCTGCGGTTTACCCTACAATGAGCAGTTCTTC. It codes for CACGLPYNEQFF.